This entry concerns a single T cell receptor (beta chain). Its target is unknown. Treatment here: roughly 11-day PBMC culture with coronavirus spike peptide pools or control peptides (ViraFEST assay). This sample is drawn from a study of vaccination and CD4 T cells after COVID-19. For the study at large: Convalescent patients had positive nasal swab PCR results for SARS-CoV-2. Disease was mild in nine and severe in one.

CDR3 size: 13 residues. V lost 2 bases and J lost 2, with 9 bases in between. CDR1 and CDR2 from the germline V gene are DFQATT and SNEGSKA (reference sequence). Cultured CD4+ T-cell DNA underwent Oncomine TCR Beta short-read sequencing. The template was genomic DNA from cultured CD4+ T cells. TCRdb reprocessed the PCR reads with MiXCR, giving one entry per CDR3 protein. The table has tens of thousands of distinct CDR3 sequences, 64% seen once; the top ten hold 4% to 5.5%. The chain has TRBV20-1 and TRBJ1-1; D gene unclear. The sequenced material came from CD4+ T cells from blood, cultured in vitro. The receptor's source is a human donor who had recovered from COVID-19. The CDR3 loop is CSARLTSNTEAFF. CDR3 bases: TGCAGTGCTAGACTGACAAGCAACACTGAAGCTTTCTTT.